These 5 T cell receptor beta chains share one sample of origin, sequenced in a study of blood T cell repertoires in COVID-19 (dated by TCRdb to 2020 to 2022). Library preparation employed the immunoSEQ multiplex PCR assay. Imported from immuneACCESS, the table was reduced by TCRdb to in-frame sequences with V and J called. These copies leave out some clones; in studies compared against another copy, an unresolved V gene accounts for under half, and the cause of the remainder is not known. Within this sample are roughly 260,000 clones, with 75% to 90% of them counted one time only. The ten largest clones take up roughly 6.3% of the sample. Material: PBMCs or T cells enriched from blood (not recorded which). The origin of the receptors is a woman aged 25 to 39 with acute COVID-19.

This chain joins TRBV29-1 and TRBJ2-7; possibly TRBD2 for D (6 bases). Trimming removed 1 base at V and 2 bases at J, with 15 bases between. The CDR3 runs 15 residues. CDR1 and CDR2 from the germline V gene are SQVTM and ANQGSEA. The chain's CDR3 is CSVEVLPGLPYEQYF. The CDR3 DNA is TGCAGCGTTGAAGTTCTGCCGGGACTCCCCTACGAGCAGTACTTC.

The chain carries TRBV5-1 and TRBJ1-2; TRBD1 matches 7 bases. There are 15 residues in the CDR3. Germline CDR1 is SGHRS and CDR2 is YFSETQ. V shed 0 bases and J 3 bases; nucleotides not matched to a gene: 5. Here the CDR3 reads CASSLAGQRYYGYTF. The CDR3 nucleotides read TGCGCCAGCAGCTTGGCGGGACAGCGATACTATGGCTACACCTTC.

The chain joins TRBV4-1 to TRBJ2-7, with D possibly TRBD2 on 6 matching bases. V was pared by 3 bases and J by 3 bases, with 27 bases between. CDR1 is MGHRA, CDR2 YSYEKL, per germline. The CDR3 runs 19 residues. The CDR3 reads CASSHPSRPGLGFLYEQYF. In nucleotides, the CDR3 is TGCGCCAGCAGCCATCCGAGCCGACCGGGACTGGGGTTCCTCTACGAGCAGTACTTC.

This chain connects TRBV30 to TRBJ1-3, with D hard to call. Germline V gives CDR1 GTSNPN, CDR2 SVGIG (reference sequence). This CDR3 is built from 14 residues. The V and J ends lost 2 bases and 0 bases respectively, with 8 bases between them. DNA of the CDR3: TGTGCCTGGAGTCTGTTGAGCTCTGGAAACACCATATATTTT. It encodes CAWSLLSSGNTIYF.

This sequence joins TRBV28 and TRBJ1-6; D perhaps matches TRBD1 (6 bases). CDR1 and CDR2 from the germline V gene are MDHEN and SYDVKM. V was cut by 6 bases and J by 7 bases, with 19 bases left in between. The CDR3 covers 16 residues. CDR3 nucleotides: TGTGCCAGCAGCCCCGGGGGGGCAGGGGCGAATTCACCCCTCCACTTT. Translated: CASSPGGAGANSPLHF.